These 14 T cell receptor beta chains were sequenced from one sample in a study of blood T cells in healthy people across ages. A second PCR of 7 to 11 cycles used a sample-barcoded 5' primer and a J-beta primer mix. MiXCR, run by TCRdb on the 5' RACE reads, gives a single entry per CDR3 protein. The sample has 1.2 million to 1.5 million distinct CDR3 sequences, approximately 59% seen once. Sequenced material: blood. Receptors originate from a man aged 18-30 years in good health.

A few counts support this clonotype. The rearrangement links TRBV10-3 to TRBJ1-4; 9 bases align to TRBD1. The CDR3 length is 14 residues. In germline, CDR1 is ENHRY, CDR2 SYGVKD. The V gene end was trimmed by 6 bases and the J gene end by 8 bases; junction bases not matched to a gene: 7. The CDR3 loop is CAIRDDRGDEKLFF. The CDR3 nucleotides read TGTGCCATCAGGGACGACAGGGGGGACGAAAAACTGTTTTTT.

The V gene is TRBV4-1, the J gene TRBJ2-1, with 12 bases fitting TRBD2. Germline V gene sequence: CDR1 MGHRA, CDR2 YSYEKL. J was trimmed by 6 bases and V by 5 bases; bases with no gene match: 11. The CDR3 runs 17 residues. In DNA, the CDR3 is TGCGCCAGCAGCTTACGCCCCCTAGCGGGGGGGAGCAATGAGCAGTTCTTC. Amino acids: CASSLRPLAGGSNEQFF.

A remark on this clonotype: This CDR3 fails to terminate in the conserved phenylalanine or tryptophan, so it likely reflects a read error. The chain employs TRBV7-9 and TRBJ1-1; D remains ambiguous. V dropped 5 bases and J dropped 5 bases, with 15 bases sitting between them. There are 14 residues in the CDR3. CDR1 and CDR2 (germline): SEHNR, FQNEAQ (reference sequence). CDR3 sequence (DNA): TGTGCCAGCAGCCCCAGCTCCGGTGGGACTGAAGCTTTCCTT. It codes for CASSPSSGGTEAFL.

J is TRBJ2-3 and V is TRBV20-1; 8 bases line up with TRBD2. CDR3 length: 12 amino acids. The ends lost 2 bases at V and 10 bases at J; junction bases unmatched: 5. CDR1 is DFQATT, CDR2 SNEGSKA, per germline (reference sequence). The CDR3 here is CSARPPGLAQYF. The CDR3 DNA is TGCAGTGCTAGACCCCCGGGACTAGCGCAGTATTTT.

The rearrangement joins TRBV20-1 to TRBJ2-1; D assignment may be TRBD1 or TRBD2 (5 bases each). There are 16 residues in the CDR3. CDR1 is DFQATT, CDR2 SNEGSKA, per germline (reference sequence). V gave up 6 bases and J gave up 6 bases, with 24 bases separating them. The CDR3 loop is CSATPWGGRSANEQFF. The DNA for the CDR3 is TGCAGTGCGACCCCGTGGGGCGGGCGAAGCGCCAATGAGCAGTTCTTC.

The chain employs TRBV11-3 and TRBJ2-7, with D uncertain. The CDR3 loop spans 11 amino acids. Germline CDR1 reads SGHNT; CDR2 reads YENEEA. V was clipped by 2 bases and J by 7 bases, with 6 bases between them. The DNA for the CDR3 is TGTGCCAGCAGCTTACCCCTTGAGCAGTACTTC. This gives the protein CASSLPLEQYF.

This clonotype was seen a single time. This chain connects TRBV14 to TRBJ1-2, with 10 nucleotides matching TRBD1. Germline CDR1 SGHDN, CDR2 FVKESK. There are 16 residues in the CDR3. Trimming took 2 bases from V and 5 from J; bases not matched to a gene: 8. Here the CDR3 DNA reads TGTGCCAGCAGCCAAATGACAGGGGGCTTAGGATATGGCTACACCTTC. Amino acid sequence: CASSQMTGGLGYGYTF.

The CDR3 reads CASSYIASAEQYF. In DNA, the CDR3 is TGTGCCAGCAGTTATATAGCGTCGGCCGAGCAGTACTTC. J is TRBJ2-7 and V is TRBV6-2 or TRBV6-3, with TRBD2 as a possible D gene (5 bases). Trimming removed 3 bases from V and 6 bases from J, with 12 bases in between. Germline V gene sequence: CDR1 MNHEY, CDR2 SVGEGT. This CDR3 spans 13 amino acids.

The rearrangement uses TRBV4-2 and TRBJ1-4; TRBD1 is a possible D gene (5 bases). V was trimmed by 8 bases and J by 7 bases, leaving 11 bases between them. The germline gives CDR1 LGHNA, CDR2 YNFKEQ. The CDR3 runs to 12 residues. The CDR3 DNA reads TGTGCCAGCGGGGGTACGATTGAAAAACTGTTTTTT. Translating it yields CASGGTIEKLFF.

CDR3 bases: TGTGCCAGCAGAGTGAGCGGGAGGGTTATAAAGACCCAGTACTTC. It yields the protein CASRVSGRVIKTQYF. This chain connects TRBV11-3 to TRBJ2-5; 10 bases line up with TRBD2. This CDR3 is built from 15 residues. From germline, CDR1 is SGHNT and CDR2 YENEEA. V trimming: 6 bases; J trimming: 6 bases; junction bases outside the gene matches: 10.

This chain uses TRBV28 with TRBJ1-2; the D gene is possibly TRBD1 (6 bases). V was trimmed by 11 bases and J by 8 bases, leaving 21 bases between them. Germline V gene lookup returns CDR1 MDHEN and CDR2 SYDVKM. The CDR3 totals 13 residues. The CDR3 is CALRAPGAGGYTF. CDR3 DNA: TGTGCCCTCAGGGCCCCAGGGGCGGGAGGCTACACCTTC.

V is TRBV19 and J is TRBJ1-5; 7 bases map to TRBD1. The germline CDR1 and CDR2 sequences are LNHDA and SQIVND (reference sequence). Losses at the gene ends were 5 bases for V and 8 bases for J; bases not matched to a gene: 12. The CDR3 length is 15 residues. The CDR3 spells CASSSGTERSKPQHF. The CDR3 coding sequence is TGTGCCAGTAGTTCTGGGACAGAAAGGAGTAAGCCCCAGCATTTT.

This clonotype was counted between two and nine times. The chain is built from TRBV6-1 and TRBJ2-5; D is uncertain. V lost 2 bases and J lost 0, with 10 bases in between. In germline, CDR1 is MNHNS, CDR2 SASEGT. There are 15 residues in the CDR3. In nucleotides, the CDR3 is TGTGCCAGCAGTGAACTAACATTGTACCAAGAGACCCAGTACTTC. Translation: CASSELTLYQETQYF.

V is TRBV7-2 and J is TRBJ2-7; D ambiguous. The CDR3 contains 13 residues. Germline CDR1 is SGHTA and CDR2 is FQGNSA. Between the trimmed V and J ends, which lost 3 bases and 5 bases, there was a span of 11 bases. CDR3 in amino acids: CASSFSNADEQYF. In DNA form, the CDR3 reads TGTGCCAGCAGCTTTTCCAACGCCGACGAGCAGTACTTC.